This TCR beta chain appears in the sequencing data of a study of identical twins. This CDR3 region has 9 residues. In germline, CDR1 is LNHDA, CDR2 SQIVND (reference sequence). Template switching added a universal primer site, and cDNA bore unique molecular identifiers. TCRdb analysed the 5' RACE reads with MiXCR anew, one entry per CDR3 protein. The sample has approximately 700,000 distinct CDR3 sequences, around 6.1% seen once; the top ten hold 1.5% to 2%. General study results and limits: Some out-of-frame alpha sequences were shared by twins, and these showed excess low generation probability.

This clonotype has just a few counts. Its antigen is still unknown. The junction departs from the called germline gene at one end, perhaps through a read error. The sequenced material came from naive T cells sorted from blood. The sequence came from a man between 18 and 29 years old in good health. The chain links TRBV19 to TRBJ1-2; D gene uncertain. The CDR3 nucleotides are TGTGCCACTAACTTTGGCTACACCTTC. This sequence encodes CATNFGYTF.